Below, one T cell receptor beta chain is given with its context. Antigen: not known. Clones were sequenced by immunoSEQ multiplex PCR, and TCRdb holds only the in-frame ones, with some missing. The data show about 1.5 million clones, approximately 96% seen once. This specimen belongs to a study of shared clonotypes between healthy human individuals. Study-level background: Used for every donor were three CD4 naive, three CD4 memory, two CD8 naive and one CD8 memory plate.

Germline values: CDR1 MNHNS, CDR2 SASEGT. This CDR3 contains 13 residues. Trimming took off 2 bases at V and 8 bases at J, with 12 bases between the two ends. Study-wide results and caveats: Donors were few, which limited the genetic and exposure-history diversity represented.

The TCR originated in a man aged 25 to 40 in good health. The sample taken for sequencing was naive CD4+ T cells sorted from blood. The subset is: CD45RA+ positively selected. This chain uses TRBV6-1 with TRBJ2-5, with a tentative D call TRBD1 (5 bases). The CDR3: CASSEYRSLTQYF. The CDR3 DNA is TGTGCCAGCAGTGAATACAGGAGCCTTACCCAGTACTTC.